Listed below are T cell receptor beta chains from one sample, sequenced in a study of cytomegalovirus exposure and HLA in healthy donors. Method: immunoSEQ multiplex PCR; TCRdb's copy keeps in-frame clones and lacks some. The sample includes over 95,000 clones, roughly four fifths seen only once; the top ten take around 2.6%. Sequencing used PBMCs. Source of these receptors: a woman between 18 and 30 years old in good health and CMV-seronegative. CDR3s include the opening cysteine and the closing phenylalanine or tryptophan. D genes are given only for firm matches.

V: TRBV6-1
D: -
J: TRBJ1-4
CDR3: CASRDPLAVNEKLFF
DNA: TGTGCCAGCAGAGATCCGTTAGCAGTCAATGAAAAACTGTTTTTT

V: TRBV30
D: -
J: TRBJ1-2
CDR3: CAWSKRDGYTF
DNA: TGTGCCTGGAGTAAGAGGGATGGCTACACCTTC

V: TRBV29-1
D: TRBD1
J: TRBJ2-4
CDR3: CSVPGTGANIQYF
DNA: TGCAGCGTTCCGGGGACAGGGGCGAACATTCAGTACTTC

V: TRBV7-8
D: TRBD2
J: TRBJ2-3
CDR3: CASSFDGTSGNTQYF
DNA: TGTGCCAGCAGCTTCGATGGGACTAGCGGAAATACGCAGTATTTT

V: TRBV19
D: TRBD1
J: TRBJ1-1
CDR3: CAIIPGGAGETEAFF
DNA: TGTGCCATAATCCCAGGGGGCGCGGGAGAGACTGAAGCTTTCTTT

V: TRBV28
D: -
J: TRBJ2-5
CDR3: CATSGWREETQYF
DNA: TGTGCCACGTCGGGGTGGAGGGAAGAGACCCAGTACTTC

V: TRBV4-3
D: TRBD1
J: TRBJ1-5
CDR3: CASSQTGGNQPQHF
DNA: TGCGCCAGCAGCCAAACAGGGGGCAATCAGCCCCAGCATTTT

V: TRBV6-5
D: -
J: TRBJ2-2
CDR3: CASIDLFF
DNA: TGTGCCAGCATAGATTTGTTTTTT

V: TRBV7-2
D: -
J: TRBJ1-1
CDR3: CASSLTGGLNTEAFF
DNA: TGTGCCAGCAGCCTGACTGGAGGGCTGAACACTGAAGCTTTCTTT

V: TRBV29-1
D: TRBD1
J: TRBJ1-1
CDR3: CSVGPGQNEDFF
DNA: TGCAGCGTAGGACCGGGACAGAATGAAGATTTCTTT

V: TRBV7-8
D: TRBD2
J: TRBJ2-1
CDR3: CASSLDDSGGNYNEQFF
DNA: TGTGCCAGCAGCTTAGACGACAGCGGGGGCAACTACAATGAGCAGTTCTTC